These T cell receptor beta chains were read from a single sample in a study of T cell clonotyping in hematopoietic cell transplantation. Only in-frame clones appear in the TCRdb table, and some are missing; sequencing was by immunoSEQ multiplex PCR. The table lists roughly 4,100 clones, roughly 94% of them singletons. The input for sequencing was PBMCs, taken 30 days after allogeneic stem cell transplant. These receptors all stem from a male patient aged 45-60 years who had an allogeneic stem cell transplant from a related donor, so the T cells may come from the graft donor. Some clones in this sample may be carry-over from other donors' samples. CDR3s include the opening cysteine and the closing phenylalanine or tryptophan. Each record gives: D gene, V gene, clone size, CDR3 protein. D genes are given only for firm matches. Only part of the rows carry a size: once, few, many, or a class if the clone is expanded.

. TRBV9 . CASRGGRNTEAFF
. TRBV20-1 . CSGSVETQYF
. TRBV27 . CASSFGGTYGYTF
TRBD2 TRBV6-1 . CASSQDPTSGNLYEQYF
. TRBV7-8 . CASSLVQSNQPQHF
. TRBV4-2 . CASSQGDSYSYNEQFF
. TRBV7-8 . CASSLLGVETQYF
. TRBV7-3 . CASSLGQGQETQYF
. TRBV6-1 once CAGGRGSYEQYF
. TRBV11-3 few CASSLTTKTEAFF
. TRBV6-1 . CASRLMSTEAFF
. TRBV19 . CASSRGTGGNEKLFF
. TRBV29-1 . CSVEVPGGRTEAFF
. TRBV5-1 . CASSLFGQFNEKLFF
. TRBV9 . CASSVVGGRRGYTF
. TRBV28 . CASSLGASRGQTYNEQFF
. TRBV18 . CASSPSGAMNSPLHF